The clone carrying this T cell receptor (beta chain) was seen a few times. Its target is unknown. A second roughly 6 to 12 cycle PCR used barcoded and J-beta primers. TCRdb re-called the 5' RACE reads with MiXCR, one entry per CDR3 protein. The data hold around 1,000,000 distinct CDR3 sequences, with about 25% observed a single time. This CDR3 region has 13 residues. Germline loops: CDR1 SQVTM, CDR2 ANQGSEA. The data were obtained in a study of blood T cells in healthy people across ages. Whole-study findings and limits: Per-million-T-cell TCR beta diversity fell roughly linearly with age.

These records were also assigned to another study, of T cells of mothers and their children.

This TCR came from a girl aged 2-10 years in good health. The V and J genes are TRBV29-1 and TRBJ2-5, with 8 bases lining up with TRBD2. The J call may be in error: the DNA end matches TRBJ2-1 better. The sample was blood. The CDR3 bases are TGCAGCGGACGGGGGGGAGCTGAGAATGAGCAGTTCTTC. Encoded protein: CSGRGGAENEQFF.